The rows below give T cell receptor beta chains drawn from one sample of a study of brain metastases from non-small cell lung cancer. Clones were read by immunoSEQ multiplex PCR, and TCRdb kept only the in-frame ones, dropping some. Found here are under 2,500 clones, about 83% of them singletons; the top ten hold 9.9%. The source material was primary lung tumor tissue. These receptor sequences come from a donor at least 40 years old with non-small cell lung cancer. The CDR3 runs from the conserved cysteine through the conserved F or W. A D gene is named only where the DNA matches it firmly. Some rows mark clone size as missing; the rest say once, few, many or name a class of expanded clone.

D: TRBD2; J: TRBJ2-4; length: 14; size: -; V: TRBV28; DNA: TGTGCCAGCAGTTTACCGGGGGGAGGAAACATTCAATACTTC; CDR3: CASSLPGGGNIQYF
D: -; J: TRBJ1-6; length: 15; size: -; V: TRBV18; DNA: TGTGCCAGCTCACCACAGGACGACTATAATTCACCCCTCCACTTT; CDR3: CASSPQDDYNSPLHF
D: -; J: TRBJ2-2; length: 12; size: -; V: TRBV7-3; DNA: TGTGCCAGCAGTCACAGGGCCGGGGAGCTGTTTTTT; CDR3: CASSHRAGELFF
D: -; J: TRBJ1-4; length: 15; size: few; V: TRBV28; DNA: TGTGCCAGCAGCGGACCAGGTGCAACTAATGAAAAACTGTTTTTT; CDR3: CASSGPGATNEKLFF
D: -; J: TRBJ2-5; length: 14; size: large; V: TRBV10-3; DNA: TGTGCCATCAGTTCTGACTCAGGTATCACCCCCGGGGACTTC; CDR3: CAISSDSGITPGDF
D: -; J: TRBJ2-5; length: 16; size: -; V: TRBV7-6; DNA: TGTGCCAGCAGCTCGACTAGCCGGGACACCCAAGAGACCCAGTACTTC; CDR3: CASSSTSRDTQETQYF
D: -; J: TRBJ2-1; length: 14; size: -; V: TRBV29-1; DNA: TGCAGCGTTGAGTTTGTTAGCAGCTTTAATGAGCAGTTCTTC; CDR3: CSVEFVSSFNEQFF
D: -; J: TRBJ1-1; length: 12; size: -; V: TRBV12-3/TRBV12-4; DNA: TGTGCCAGCAGTAAGCGGGGAATTGGAGCTTTCTTT; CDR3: CASSKRGIGAFF
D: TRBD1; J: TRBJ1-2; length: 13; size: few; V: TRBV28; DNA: TGTGCCAGCACGGGACAGGGGGCCGACGGCTACACCTTC; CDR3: CASTGQGADGYTF
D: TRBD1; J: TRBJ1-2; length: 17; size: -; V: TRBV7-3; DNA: TGTGCCAGCAGCGACCAAGTCGGGACAGCTCAGAACTATGGCTACACCTTC; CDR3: CASSDQVGTAQNYGYTF
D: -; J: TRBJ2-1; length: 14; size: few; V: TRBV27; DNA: TGTGCCAGCACTTCGAGCACCGGCTACAATGAGCAGTTCTTC; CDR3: CASTSSTGYNEQFF
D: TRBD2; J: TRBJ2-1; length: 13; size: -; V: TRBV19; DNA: TGTGCCAGTAGTATAGTTGGGGGGGGTGAGCAGTTCTTC; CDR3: CASSIVGGGEQFF
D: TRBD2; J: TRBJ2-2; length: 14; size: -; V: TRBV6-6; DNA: TGTGCCAGCAGCCTAGCGGGGGGGTTCGGGGAGCTGTTTTTT; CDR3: CASSLAGGFGELFF
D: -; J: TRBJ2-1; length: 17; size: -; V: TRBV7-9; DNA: TGTGCCAGCAGCCCAAGGGCTAGCGAACCCATCGCAAATGAGCAGTTCTTC; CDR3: CASSPRASEPIANEQFF
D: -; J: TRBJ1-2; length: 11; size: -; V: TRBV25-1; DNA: TGTGCCACGGGGACAAGCTTGAGCTACACCTTC; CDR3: CATGTSLSYTF
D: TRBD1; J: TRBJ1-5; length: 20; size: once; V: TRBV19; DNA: TGTGCCACCAATTCTAATACCTCCGGGACAGGGGGTGTTGGCAATCAGCCCCAGCATTTT; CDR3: CATNSNTSGTGGVGNQPQHF
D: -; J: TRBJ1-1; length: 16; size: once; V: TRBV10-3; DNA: TGTGCCATCAGTGAGTCGGGCCGGCAGACGAACACTGAAGCTTTCTTT; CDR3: CAISESGRQTNTEAFF
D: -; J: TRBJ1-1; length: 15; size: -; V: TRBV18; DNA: TGTGCCAGCTCACCACCCCGGGCAGCGAACACTGAAGCTTTCTTT; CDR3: CASSPPRAANTEAFF
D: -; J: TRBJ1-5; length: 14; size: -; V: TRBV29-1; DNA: TGCAGCGTTGGGAACGGCCATAGCAATCAGCCCCAGCATTTT; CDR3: CSVGNGHSNQPQHF
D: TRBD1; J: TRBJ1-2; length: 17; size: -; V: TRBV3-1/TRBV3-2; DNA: TGTGCCAGCAGCCAAGTAAGAGGACAGGGGTCTAACTATGGCTACACCTTC; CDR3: CASSQVRGQGSNYGYTF
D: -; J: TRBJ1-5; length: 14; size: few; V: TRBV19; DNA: TGTGCCAGTAGTATAGCGGCAAATTCTCCGTCCCAGCATTTT; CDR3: CASSIAANSPSQHF
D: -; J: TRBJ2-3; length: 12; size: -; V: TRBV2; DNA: TGTGCCAGCAGTTCAGAAGGAGATACGCAGTATTTT; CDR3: CASSSEGDTQYF
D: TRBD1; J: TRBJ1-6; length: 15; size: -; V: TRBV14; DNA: TGTGCCAGCAGCGTATCCGGGACAGGGGTGTCACCCCTCCACTTT; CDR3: CASSVSGTGVSPLHF